What follows describes a single T cell receptor (beta chain). The data belong to a study of technical replicates of blood from a few donors. The assay was immunoSEQ multiplex PCR, and TCRdb's table has in-frame clones only and misses some. The table records under 85,000 clones, around 97% of them present only once. With 2 bases removed from V and 1 base from J, the gap between germline ends came to 13 bases. The CDR3 is 16 residues long. Germline V gives CDR1 SGHTA, CDR2 FQGTGA. This sequence joins TRBV7-3 and TRBJ2-3; D is perhaps TRBD1 (5 bases). Sequences were obtained from T cells isolated from PBMCs. The clonotype was recovered from a human donor in good health. CDR3 in amino acids: CASSLVSQGGTDTQYF. CDR3 bases: TGTGCCAGCAGCTTAGTTAGTCAGGGCGGCACAGATACGCAGTATTTT. The variable domain in full, completed from reference TRBV7-3 and TRBJ2-3, reads GAGVSQTPSNKVTEKGKYVELRCDPISGHTALYWYRQSLGQGPEFLIYFQGTGAADDSGLPNDRFFAVRPEGSVSTLKIQRTERGDSAVYLCASSLVSQGGTDTQYFGPGTRLTVL.